This record concerns one T cell receptor (beta chain) sequence. The V and J ends lost 10 bases and 0 bases, in that order; junction bases with no gene match: 14. Germline CDR1 is SEHNR and CDR2 is FQNEAQ (reference sequence). The CDR3 length is 16 residues. Per the authors' pipeline: Estimated nucleated cell counts came from reference gene primer amplification. Sequencing was performed with immunoSEQ multiplex PCR; in TCRdb, only in-frame clones are kept and a portion is missing. V and J calls and clone size are given by that table; D and trimming were obtained from the DNA. The sample comprises 220,000 or so clones, about 78% of which are singletons, and 4.5% to 7% rests with the top ten. This entry is derived from a study of blood T cell repertoires in COVID-19. Study background: COVID-19 samples from acute and convalescent phases originated in the United States, Italy and Spain. T cells, B-cell-depleted T cells, or PBMCs provided the cDNA or gDNA that served as material.

The sample comprised peripheral blood. The genes are TRBV7-9 and TRBJ1-1; 7 bases agree with TRBD1. This TCR came from a woman aged 70 to 79 with acute or convalescent COVID-19. CDR3 in DNA: TGTGCCACCGACAGGGCCCGCGCCATCATGAACACTGAAGCTTTCTTT. Its translation is CATDRARAIMNTEAFF.